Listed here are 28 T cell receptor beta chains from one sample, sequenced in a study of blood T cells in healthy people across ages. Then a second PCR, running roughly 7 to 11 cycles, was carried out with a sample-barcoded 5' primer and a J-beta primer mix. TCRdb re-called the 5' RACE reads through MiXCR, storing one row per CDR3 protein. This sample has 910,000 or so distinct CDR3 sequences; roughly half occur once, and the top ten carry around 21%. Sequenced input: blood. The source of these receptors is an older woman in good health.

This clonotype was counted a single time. CDR3 sequence reads: CAAQEAGEKLFF. The CDR3 region has the DNA TGTGCCGCCCAGGAGGCCGGTGAAAAACTGTTTTTT. The chain couples TRBV7-9 to TRBJ1-4; no reliable D call. Per the germline V gene, CDR1 is SEHNR and CDR2 is FQNEAQ (reference sequence). The ends were cut back, 11 bases at V and 7 bases at J, with 14 bases in the middle. The CDR3 is made up of 12 amino acids.

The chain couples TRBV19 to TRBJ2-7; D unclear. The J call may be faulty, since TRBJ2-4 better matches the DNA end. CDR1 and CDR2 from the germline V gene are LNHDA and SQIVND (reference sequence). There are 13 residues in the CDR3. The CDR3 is CATSNSPQNIQYF. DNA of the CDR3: TGTGCCACCTCCAATTCCCCGCAAAACATTCAGTACTTC.

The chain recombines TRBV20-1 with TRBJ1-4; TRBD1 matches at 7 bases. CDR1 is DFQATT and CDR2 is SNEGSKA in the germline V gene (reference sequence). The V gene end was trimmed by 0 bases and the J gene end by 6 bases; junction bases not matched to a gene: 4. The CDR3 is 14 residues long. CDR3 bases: TGCAGTGCTAGAGAGGGGACAGCGGATGAAAAACTGTTTTTT. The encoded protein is CSAREGTADEKLFF.

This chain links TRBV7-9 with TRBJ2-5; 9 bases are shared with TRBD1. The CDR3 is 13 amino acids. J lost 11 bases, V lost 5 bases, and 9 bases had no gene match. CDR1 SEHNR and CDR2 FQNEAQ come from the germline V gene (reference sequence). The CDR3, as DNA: TGTGCCAGCAGCCGGACAGGGGTAGCGGAGCAGTACTTC. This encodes CASSRTGVAEQYF.

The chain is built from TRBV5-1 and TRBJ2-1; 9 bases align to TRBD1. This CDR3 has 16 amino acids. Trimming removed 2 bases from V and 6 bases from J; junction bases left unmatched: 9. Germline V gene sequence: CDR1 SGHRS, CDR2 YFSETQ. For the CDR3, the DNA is TGCGCCAGCAGCTTTCTTGGGACAGGGACACGCAATGAGCAGTTCTTC. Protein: CASSFLGTGTRNEQFF. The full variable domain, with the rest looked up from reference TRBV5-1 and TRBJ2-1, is KAGVTQTPRYLIKTRGQQVTLSCSPISGHRSVSWYQQTPGQGLQFLFEYFSETQRNKGNFPGRFSGRQFSNSRSEMNVSTLELGDSALYLCASSFLGTGTRNEQFFGPGTRLTVL.

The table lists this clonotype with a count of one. The CDR3, as DNA: TGCAGCGTTTCTTTAAGAGGGAACACTGAAGCTTTCTTT. Translating it yields CSVSLRGNTEAFF. The V and J genes are TRBV29-1 and TRBJ1-1; D gene uncertain. Trimming cost V 5 bases and J 1 base, with 11 bases left between them. This CDR3 is built from 13 residues. Per germline, CDR1 SQVTM and CDR2 ANQGSEA.

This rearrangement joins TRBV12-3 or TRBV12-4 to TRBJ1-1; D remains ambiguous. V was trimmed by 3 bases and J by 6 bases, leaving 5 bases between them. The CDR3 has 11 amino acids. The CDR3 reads CASSFYAEAFF. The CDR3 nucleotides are TGTGCCAGCAGTTTTTACGCTGAAGCTTTCTTT.

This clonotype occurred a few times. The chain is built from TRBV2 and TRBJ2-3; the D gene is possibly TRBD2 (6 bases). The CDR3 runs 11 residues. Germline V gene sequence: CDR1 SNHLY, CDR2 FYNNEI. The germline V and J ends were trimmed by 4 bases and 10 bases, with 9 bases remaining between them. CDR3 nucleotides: TGTGCCAGCAGTGTAGCGGTGCCGCAGTATTTT. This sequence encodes CASSVAVPQYF.

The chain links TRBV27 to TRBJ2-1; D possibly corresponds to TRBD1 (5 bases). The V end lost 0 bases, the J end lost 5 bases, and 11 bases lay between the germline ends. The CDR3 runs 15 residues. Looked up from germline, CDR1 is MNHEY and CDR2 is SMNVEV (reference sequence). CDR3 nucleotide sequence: TGTGCCAGCAGTTTATCAATAGGGGTCGACAATGAGCAGTTCTTC. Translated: CASSLSIGVDNEQFF.

The DNA for the CDR3 is TGTGCCAGCAGCCAAGAGTTCCGGGAACAGTTCTTC. It encodes CASSQEFREQFF. V is TRBV3-1 and J is TRBJ2-1; tentative D call: TRBD2 (5 bases). The V end lost 0 bases, the J end lost 13 bases, and 10 bases lay between the germline ends. This CDR3 comprises 12 residues. Germline-derived CDR1 and CDR2 are LGHDT and YNNKEL (reference sequence).

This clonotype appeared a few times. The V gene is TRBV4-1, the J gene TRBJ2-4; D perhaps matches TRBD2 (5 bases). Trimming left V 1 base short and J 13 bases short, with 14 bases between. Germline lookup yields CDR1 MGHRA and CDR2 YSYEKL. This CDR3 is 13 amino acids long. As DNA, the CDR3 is TGCGCCAGCAGCCAAGTCGGTAGCGAAAAGCAGTACTTC. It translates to CASSQVGSEKQYF.

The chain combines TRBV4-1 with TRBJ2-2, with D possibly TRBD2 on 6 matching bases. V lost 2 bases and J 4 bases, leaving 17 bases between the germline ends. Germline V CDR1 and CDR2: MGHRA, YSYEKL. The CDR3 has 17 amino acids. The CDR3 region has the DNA TGCGCCAGCAGCCAAACGTCTGGGAAGGGAGGCACCGGGGAGCTGTTTTTT. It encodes CASSQTSGKGGTGELFF.

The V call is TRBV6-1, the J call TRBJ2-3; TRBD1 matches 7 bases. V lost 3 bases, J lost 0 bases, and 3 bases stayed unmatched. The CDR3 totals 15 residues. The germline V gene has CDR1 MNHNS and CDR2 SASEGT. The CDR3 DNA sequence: TGTGCCAGCAGTGAGGGACAGTATAGCACAGATACGCAGTATTTT. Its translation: CASSEGQYSTDTQYF.

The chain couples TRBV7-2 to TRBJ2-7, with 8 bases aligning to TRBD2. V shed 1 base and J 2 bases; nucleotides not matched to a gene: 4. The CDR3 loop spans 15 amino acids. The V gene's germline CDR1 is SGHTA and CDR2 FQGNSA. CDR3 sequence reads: CASSLEAGEAYEQYF. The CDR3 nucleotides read TGTGCCAGCAGCTTAGAAGCGGGAGAGGCCTACGAGCAGTACTTC.

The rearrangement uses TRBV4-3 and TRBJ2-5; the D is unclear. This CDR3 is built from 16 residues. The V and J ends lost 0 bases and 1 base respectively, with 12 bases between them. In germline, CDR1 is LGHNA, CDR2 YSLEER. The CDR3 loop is CASSQDIGSSQETQYF. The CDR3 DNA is TGCGCCAGCAGCCAAGATATCGGTAGTTCCCAAGAGACCCAGTACTTC.

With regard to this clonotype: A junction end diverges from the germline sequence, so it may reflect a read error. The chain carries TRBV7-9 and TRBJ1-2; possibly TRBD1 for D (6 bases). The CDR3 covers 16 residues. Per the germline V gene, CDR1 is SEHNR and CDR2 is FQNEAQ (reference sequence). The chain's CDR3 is CAGSNAGTGDTYGYTF. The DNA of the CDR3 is TGTGCCGGCAGCAACGCCGGGACGGGGGACACCTATGGCTACACCTTC.

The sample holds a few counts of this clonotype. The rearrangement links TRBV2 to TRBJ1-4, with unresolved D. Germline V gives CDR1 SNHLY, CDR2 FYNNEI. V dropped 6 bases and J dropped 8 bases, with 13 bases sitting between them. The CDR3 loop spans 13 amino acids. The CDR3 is CASRPPAGEKLFF. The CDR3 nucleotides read TGTGCCAGCAGGCCGCCCGCGGGCGAAAAACTGTTTTTT.

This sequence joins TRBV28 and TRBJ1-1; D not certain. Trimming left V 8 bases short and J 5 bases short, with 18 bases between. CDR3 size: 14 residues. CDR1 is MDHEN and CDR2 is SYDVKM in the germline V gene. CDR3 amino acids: CASAAGSFGTEAFF. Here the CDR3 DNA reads TGTGCCAGCGCCGCGGGTAGTTTCGGAACTGAAGCTTTCTTT.

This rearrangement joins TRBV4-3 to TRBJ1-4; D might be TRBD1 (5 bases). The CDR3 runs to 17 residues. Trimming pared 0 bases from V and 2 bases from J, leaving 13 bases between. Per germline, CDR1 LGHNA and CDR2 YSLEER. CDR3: CASSQDWYQGTNEKLFF. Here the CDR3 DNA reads TGCGCCAGCAGCCAAGATTGGTACCAGGGTACTAATGAAAAACTGTTTTTT.

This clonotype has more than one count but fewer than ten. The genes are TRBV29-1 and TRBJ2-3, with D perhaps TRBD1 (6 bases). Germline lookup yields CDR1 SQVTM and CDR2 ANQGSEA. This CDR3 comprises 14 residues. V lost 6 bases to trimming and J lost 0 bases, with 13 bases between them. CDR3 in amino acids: CSVAGDISTDTQYF. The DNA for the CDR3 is TGCAGCGTAGCCGGGGACATCAGCACAGATACGCAGTATTTT.

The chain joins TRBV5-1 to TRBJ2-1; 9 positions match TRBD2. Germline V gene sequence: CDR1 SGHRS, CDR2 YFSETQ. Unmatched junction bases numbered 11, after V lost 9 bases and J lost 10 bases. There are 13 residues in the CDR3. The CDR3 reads CATRLADFEEQFF. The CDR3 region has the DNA TGCGCCACCAGACTAGCGGACTTCGAGGAGCAGTTCTTC.

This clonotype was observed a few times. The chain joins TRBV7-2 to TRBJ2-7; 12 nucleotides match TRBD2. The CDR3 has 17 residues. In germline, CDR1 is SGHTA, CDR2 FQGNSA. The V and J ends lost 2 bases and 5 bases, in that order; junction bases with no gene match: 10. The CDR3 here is CASSLKLAGGPLDEQYF. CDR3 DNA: TGTGCCAGCAGCTTAAAGCTAGCGGGAGGGCCATTAGACGAGCAGTACTTC.

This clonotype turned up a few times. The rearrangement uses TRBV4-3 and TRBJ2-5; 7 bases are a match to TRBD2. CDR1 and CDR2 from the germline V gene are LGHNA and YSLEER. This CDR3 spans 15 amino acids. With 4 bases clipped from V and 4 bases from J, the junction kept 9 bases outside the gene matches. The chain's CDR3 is CASSRLTGGGETQYF. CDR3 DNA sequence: TGCGCCAGCAGCCGGCTTACGGGAGGTGGAGAGACCCAGTACTTC.

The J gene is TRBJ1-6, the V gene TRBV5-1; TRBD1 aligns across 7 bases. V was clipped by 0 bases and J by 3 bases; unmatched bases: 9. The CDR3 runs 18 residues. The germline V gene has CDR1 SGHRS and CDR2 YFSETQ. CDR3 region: CASSLEDRQRSYNSPLHF. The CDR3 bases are TGCGCCAGCAGCTTGGAGGACAGGCAGAGAAGCTATAATTCACCCCTCCACTTT. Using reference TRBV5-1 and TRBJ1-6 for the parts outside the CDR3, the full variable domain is KAGVTQTPRYLIKTRGQQVTLSCSPISGHRSVSWYQQTPGQGLQFLFEYFSETQRNKGNFPGRFSGRQFSNSRSEMNVSTLELGDSALYLCASSLEDRQRSYNSPLHFGNGTRLTVT.

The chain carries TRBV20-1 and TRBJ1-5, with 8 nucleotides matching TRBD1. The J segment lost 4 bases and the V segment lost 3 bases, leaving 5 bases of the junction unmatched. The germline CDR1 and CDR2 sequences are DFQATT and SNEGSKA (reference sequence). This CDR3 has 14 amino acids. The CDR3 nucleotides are TGCAGTGCTAGTTCGGGACAGGTTAATCAGCCCCAGCATTTT. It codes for CSASSGQVNQPQHF.

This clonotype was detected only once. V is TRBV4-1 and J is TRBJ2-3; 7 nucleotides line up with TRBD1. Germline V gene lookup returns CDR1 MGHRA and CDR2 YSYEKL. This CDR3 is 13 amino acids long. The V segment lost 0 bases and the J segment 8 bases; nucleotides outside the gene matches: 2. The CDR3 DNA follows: TGCGCCAGCAGCCAAGATCCAGGGGGTACGCAGTATTTT. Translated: CASSQDPGGTQYF.

In DNA, the CDR3 is TGCAGTGCTAGAGCCAGGGGCGGGAGTCTCGTTAACTACGAGCAGTACTTC. It codes for CSARARGGSLVNYEQYF. The chain employs TRBV20-1 and TRBJ2-4, with D perhaps matching TRBD2 (7 bases). The end of the DNA fits TRBJ2-7 better, so the J call may be wrong. This CDR3 contains 17 residues. CDR1 and CDR2 (germline): DFQATT, SNEGSKA (reference sequence).

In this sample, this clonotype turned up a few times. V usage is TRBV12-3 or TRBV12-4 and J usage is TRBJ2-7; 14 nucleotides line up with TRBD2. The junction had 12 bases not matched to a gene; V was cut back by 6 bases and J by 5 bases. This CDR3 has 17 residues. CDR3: CASRQSGTSGSRHEQYF. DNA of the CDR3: TGTGCCAGCAGGCAATCAGGGACTAGCGGGAGCCGCCACGAGCAGTACTTC.